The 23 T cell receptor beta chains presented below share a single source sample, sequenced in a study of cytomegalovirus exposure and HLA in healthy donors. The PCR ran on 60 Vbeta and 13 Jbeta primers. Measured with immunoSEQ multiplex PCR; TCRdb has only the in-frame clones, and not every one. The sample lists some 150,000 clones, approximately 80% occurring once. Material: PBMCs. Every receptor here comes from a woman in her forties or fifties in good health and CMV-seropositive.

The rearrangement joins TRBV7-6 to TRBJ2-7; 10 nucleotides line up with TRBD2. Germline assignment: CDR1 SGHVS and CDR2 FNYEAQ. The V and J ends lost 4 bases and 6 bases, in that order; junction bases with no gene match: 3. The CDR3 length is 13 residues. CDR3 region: CASSYRTSGEQYF. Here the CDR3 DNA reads TGTGCCAGCAGCTATAGGACTAGCGGCGAGCAGTACTTC. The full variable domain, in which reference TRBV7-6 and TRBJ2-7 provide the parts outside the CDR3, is GAGVSQSPRYKVTKRGQDVALRCDPISGHVSLYWYRQALGQGPEFLTYFNYEAQQDKSGLPNDRFSAERPEGSISTLTIQRTEQRDSAMYRCASSYRTSGEQYFGPGTRLTVT.

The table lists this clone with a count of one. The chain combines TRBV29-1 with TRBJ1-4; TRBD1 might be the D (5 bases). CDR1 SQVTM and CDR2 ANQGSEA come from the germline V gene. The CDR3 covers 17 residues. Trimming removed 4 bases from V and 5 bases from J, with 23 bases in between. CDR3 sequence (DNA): TGCAGCGTTGCACCGCGGCCAGGGATAGCGGGCAATGAAAAACTGTTTTTT. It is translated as CSVAPRPGIAGNEKLFF.

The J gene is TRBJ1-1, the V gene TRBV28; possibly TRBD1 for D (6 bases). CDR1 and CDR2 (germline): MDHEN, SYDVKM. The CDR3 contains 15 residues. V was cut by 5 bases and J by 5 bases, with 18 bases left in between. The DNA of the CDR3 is TGTGCCAGCAGTACAGGGACAAACGGTGGGACTGAAGCTTTCTTT. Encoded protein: CASSTGTNGGTEAFF.

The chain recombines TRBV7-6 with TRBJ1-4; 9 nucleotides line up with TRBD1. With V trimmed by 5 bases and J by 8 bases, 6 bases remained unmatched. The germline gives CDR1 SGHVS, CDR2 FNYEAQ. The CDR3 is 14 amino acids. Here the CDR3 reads CASSPGTGREKLFF. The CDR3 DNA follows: TGTGCCAGCAGCCCCGGGACAGGGCGAGAAAAACTGTTTTTT.

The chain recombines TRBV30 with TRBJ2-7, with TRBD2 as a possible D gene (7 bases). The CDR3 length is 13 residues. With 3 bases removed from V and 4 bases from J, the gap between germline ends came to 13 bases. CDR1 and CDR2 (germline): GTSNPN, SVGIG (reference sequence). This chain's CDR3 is CAWRTGGSYEQYF. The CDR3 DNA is TGTGCCTGGAGAACGGGGGGCAGTTACGAGCAGTACTTC.

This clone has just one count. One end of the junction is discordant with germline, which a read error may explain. The CDR3 here is CSSSLPGGAGANVLTF. In DNA form, the CDR3 reads TGTTCCAGCAGCTTACCTGGGGGGGCTGGGGCCAACGTCCTGACTTTC. The V gene is TRBV7-9, the J gene TRBJ2-6, with 7 bases fitting TRBD2. In germline, CDR1 is SEHNR, CDR2 FQNEAQ (reference sequence). This CDR3 contains 16 residues. The full variable domain, its missing parts supplied by reference TRBV7-9 and TRBJ2-6, is DTGVSQNPRHKITKRGQNVTFRCDPISEHNRLYWYRQTLGQGPEFLTYFQNEAQLEKSRLLSDRFSAERPKGSFSTLEIQRTEQGDSAMYLCSSSLPGGAGANVLTFGAGSRLTVL.

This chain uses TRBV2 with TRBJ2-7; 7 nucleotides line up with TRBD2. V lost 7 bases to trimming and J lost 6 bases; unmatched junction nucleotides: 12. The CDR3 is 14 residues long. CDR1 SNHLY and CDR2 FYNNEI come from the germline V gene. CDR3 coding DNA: TGTGCCAGCAATCCGGCGGGGGTCGCGTTCGAGCAGTACTTC. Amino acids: CASNPAGVAFEQYF.

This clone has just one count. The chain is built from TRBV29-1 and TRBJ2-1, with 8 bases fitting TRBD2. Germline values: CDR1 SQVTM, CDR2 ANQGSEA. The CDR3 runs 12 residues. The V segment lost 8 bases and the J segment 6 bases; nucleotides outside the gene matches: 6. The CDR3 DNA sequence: TGCAGCTTGGGGACTAGTGTCAATGAGCAGTTCTTC. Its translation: CSLGTSVNEQFF.

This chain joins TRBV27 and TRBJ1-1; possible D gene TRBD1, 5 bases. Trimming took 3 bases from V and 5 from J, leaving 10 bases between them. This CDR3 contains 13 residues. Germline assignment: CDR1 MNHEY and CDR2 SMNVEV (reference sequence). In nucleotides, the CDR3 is TGTGCCAGCAGTTTCGGCCCAGGGACTGAAGCTTTCTTT. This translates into CASSFGPGTEAFF.

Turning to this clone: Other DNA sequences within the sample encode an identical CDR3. CDR3 coding DNA: TGTGCCAGCTACAGGGGGCTGACTGAAGCTTTCTTT. Amino acid sequence: CASYRGLTEAFF. This chain connects TRBV27 to TRBJ1-1, with 9 positions matching TRBD1. This CDR3 has 12 amino acids. From germline, CDR1 is MNHEY and CDR2 SMNVEV (reference sequence). V shed 8 bases and J 5 bases; nucleotides not matched to a gene: 3.

The CDR3 is CASSHGRISLNEQFF. CDR3 DNA: TGTGCCAGCTCACATGGGAGGATAAGTCTCAATGAGCAGTTCTTC. J is TRBJ2-1 and V is TRBV18, with D perhaps TRBD2 (6 bases). This CDR3 has 15 residues. V lost 4 bases and J 6 bases, leaving 16 bases between the germline ends. Germline V gene lookup returns CDR1 KGHSH and CDR2 LQKENI.

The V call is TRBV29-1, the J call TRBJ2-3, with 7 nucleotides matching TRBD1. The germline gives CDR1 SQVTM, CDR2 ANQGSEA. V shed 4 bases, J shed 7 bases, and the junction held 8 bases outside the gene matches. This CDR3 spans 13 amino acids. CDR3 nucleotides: TGCAGCGTTGGTGAGGGGGCAAGGAATACGCAGTATTTT. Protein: CSVGEGARNTQYF.

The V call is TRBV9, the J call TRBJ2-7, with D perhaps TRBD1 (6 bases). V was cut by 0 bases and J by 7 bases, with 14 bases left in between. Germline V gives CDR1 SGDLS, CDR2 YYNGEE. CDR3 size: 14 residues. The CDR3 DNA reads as TGTGCCAGCAGCGTAGATCTGGGGGCGCGTGAGCAGTACTTC. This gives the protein CASSVDLGAREQYF. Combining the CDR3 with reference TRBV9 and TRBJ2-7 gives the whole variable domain DSGVTQTPKHLITATGQRVTLRCSPRSGDLSVYWYQQSLDQGLQFLIQYYNGEERAKGNILERFSAQQFPDLHSELNLSSLELGDSALYFCASSVDLGAREQYFGPGTRLTVT.

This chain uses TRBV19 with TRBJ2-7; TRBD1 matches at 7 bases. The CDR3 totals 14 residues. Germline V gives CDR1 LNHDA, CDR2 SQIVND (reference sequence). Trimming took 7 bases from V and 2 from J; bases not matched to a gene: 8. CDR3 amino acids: CASTTTGPPYEQYF. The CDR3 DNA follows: TGTGCCAGTACCACGACAGGGCCTCCCTACGAGCAGTACTTC.

The CDR3 sequence is CASSVVPGGDTEAFF. CDR3 bases: TGTGCCAGCAGCGTAGTTCCAGGGGGAGACACTGAAGCTTTCTTT. The V gene is TRBV9, the J gene TRBJ1-1, with 7 bases lining up with TRBD1. The V segment lost 0 bases and the J segment 3 bases; nucleotides outside the gene matches: 5. Germline V gene sequence: CDR1 SGDLS, CDR2 YYNGEE. CDR3 size: 15 residues.

In DNA, the CDR3 is TGTGCCACCAGCAGAGAACACATCGAGCAGTACTTC. Its protein product is CATSREHIEQYF. The rearrangement uses TRBV15 and TRBJ2-7; D gene uncertain. CDR1 is LNHNV, CDR2 YYDKDF, per germline (reference sequence). V gave up 0 bases and J gave up 6 bases, with 6 bases separating them. There are 12 residues in the CDR3.

CDR3 loop: CASSIYVARSMNTEAFF. CDR3 in DNA: TGTGCCAGTAGTATATATGTTGCTCGGAGCATGAACACTGAAGCTTTCTTT. The chain uses TRBV19 and TRBJ1-1; no reliable D call. V lost 2 bases and J lost 0, with 16 bases in between. From germline, CDR1 is LNHDA and CDR2 SQIVND (reference sequence). CDR3 length: 17 amino acids.

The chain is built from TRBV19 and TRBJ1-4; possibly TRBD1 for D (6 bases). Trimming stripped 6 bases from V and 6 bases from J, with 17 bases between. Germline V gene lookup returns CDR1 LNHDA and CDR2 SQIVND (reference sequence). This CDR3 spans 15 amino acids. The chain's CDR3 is CASRDRGGTYEKLFF. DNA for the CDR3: TGTGCCAGTAGGGACCGGGGGGGCACCTATGAAAAACTGTTTTTT. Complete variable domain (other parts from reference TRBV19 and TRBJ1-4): DGGITQSPKYLFRKEGQNVTLSCEQNLNHDAMYWYRQDPGQGLRLIYYSQIVNDFQKGDIAEGYSVSREKKESFPLTVTSAQKNPTAFYLCASRDRGGTYEKLFFGSGTQLSVL.

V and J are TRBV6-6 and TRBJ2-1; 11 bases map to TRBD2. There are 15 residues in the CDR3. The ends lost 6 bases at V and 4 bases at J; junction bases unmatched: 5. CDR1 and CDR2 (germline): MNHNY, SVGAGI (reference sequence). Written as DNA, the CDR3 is TGTGCCAGCAGGATAGCGGGGGGGCCGTACAATGAGCAGTTCTTC. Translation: CASRIAGGPYNEQFF.

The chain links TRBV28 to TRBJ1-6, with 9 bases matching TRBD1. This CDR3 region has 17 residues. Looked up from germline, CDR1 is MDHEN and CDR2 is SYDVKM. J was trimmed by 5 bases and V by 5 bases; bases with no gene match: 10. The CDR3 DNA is TGTGCCAGCAGTAGTCCCGGGACAGGGTCCCATAATTCACCCCTCCACTTT. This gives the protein CASSSPGTGSHNSPLHF.

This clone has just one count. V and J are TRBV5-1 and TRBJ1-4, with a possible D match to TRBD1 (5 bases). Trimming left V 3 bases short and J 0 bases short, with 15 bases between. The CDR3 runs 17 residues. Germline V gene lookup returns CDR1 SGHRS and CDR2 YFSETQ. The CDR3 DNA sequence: TGCGCCAGCAGCTGGGGGGGAAAACATACAACTAATGAAAAACTGTTTTTT. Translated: CASSWGGKHTTNEKLFF.

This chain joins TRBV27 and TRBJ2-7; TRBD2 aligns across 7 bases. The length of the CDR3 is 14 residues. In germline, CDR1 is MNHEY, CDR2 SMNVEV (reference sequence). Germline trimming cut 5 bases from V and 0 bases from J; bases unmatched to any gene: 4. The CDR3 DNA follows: TGTGCCAGCAGTACCTCGGGGGGCTCCTACGAGCAGTACTTC. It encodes CASSTSGGSYEQYF.

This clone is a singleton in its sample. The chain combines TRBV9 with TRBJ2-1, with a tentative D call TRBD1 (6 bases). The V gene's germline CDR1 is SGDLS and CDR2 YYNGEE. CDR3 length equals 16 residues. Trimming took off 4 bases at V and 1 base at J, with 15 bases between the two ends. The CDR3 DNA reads TGTGCCAGCAGCTGGAAGACAGGACGGTCCTACAATGAGCAGTTCTTC. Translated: CASSWKTGRSYNEQFF.